Listed here are 15 T cell receptor beta chains from one sample, sequenced in a study of CD8+ T cells in alopecia areata. TCR sequencing used cDNA made by reverse transcription of extracted RNA. Profiling relied on immunoSEQ multiplex PCR, and the TCRdb table lists in-frame clones only, not all of them. Here the sample spans roughly 200,000 clones, roughly 56% being singletons. The sample taken for sequencing was CD8+ T cells sorted from blood. Source of these receptors: a human donor in good health.

The table lists this clone with a few counts. V and J are TRBV30 and TRBJ2-7, with 7 positions matching TRBD1. The CDR3 spans 13 residues. The germline V gene has CDR1 GTSNPN and CDR2 SVGIG (reference sequence). Trimming took 3 bases from V and 0 from J; bases not matched to a gene: 2. CDR3 loop: CAWSWDSSYEQYF. In DNA form, the CDR3 reads TGTGCCTGGAGCTGGGACAGCTCCTACGAGCAGTACTTC.

The chain is built from TRBV2 and TRBJ2-1, with 8 bases aligning to TRBD2. The CDR3 extends over 15 amino acids. CDR1 is SNHLY and CDR2 is FYNNEI in the germline V gene. Trimming took 6 bases from V and 5 from J; bases not matched to a gene: 9. In DNA, the CDR3 is TGTGCCAGCAGCAACCCGGGGGGGCCCAACAATGAGCAGTTCTTC. Encoded protein: CASSNPGGPNNEQFF.

The gene calls are TRBV7-3 and TRBJ2-3; D call uncertain. The CDR3 is 14 amino acids. Germline CDR1 is SGHTA and CDR2 is FQGTGA. V gave up 5 bases and J gave up 2 bases, with 11 bases separating them. The CDR3 region has the DNA TGTGCCAGCAGCCCTTTTTTAGTCACAGATACGCAGTATTTT. Protein: CASSPFLVTDTQYF.

This clone occurred once. The same CDR3 can be traced to other DNA sequences in this sample. V is TRBV29-1 and J is TRBJ1-2; D unresolved. The CDR3 contains 12 residues. Germline loops: CDR1 SQVTM, CDR2 ANQGSEA. Between the trimmed V and J ends, which lost 1 base and 0 bases, there was a span of 3 bases. In nucleotides, the CDR3 is TGCAGCGTTGAAGCATCTAACTATGGCTACACCTTC. It encodes CSVEASNYGYTF.

This sequence joins TRBV6-5 and TRBJ1-1, with TRBD1 as a possible D gene (6 bases). The germline CDR1 and CDR2 sequences are MNHEY and SVGAGI. The V and J ends lost 6 bases and 5 bases respectively, with 19 bases between them. This CDR3 contains 15 residues. CDR3 bases: TGTGCCAGCAGCCTCACCATAGGGGGGAGTACTGAAGCTTTCTTT. Residues: CASSLTIGGSTEAFF.

This chain links TRBV6-5 with TRBJ1-1; TRBD1 matches at 10 bases. Germline values: CDR1 MNHEY, CDR2 SVGAGI. This CDR3 is built from 14 residues. The junction had 5 bases not matched to a gene; V was cut back by 5 bases and J by 5 bases. Here the CDR3 DNA reads TGTGCCAGCAGTGCGGGACAGGGGAATACTGAAGCTTTCTTT. As protein: CASSAGQGNTEAFF.

The chain recombines TRBV7-2 with TRBJ2-2, with D possibly matching TRBD1 (5 bases). This CDR3 is 16 amino acids long. Trimming stripped 5 bases from V and 0 bases from J, with 13 bases between. Germline values: CDR1 SGHTA, CDR2 FQGNSA. CDR3 region: CASSPLDRANTGELFF. The CDR3, as DNA: TGTGCCAGCAGCCCCCTCGACAGAGCGAACACCGGGGAGCTGTTTTTT.

In this sample, this clone turned up a few times. This chain links TRBV16 with TRBJ1-6, with 8 positions matching TRBD1. The V and J ends lost 7 bases and 6 bases, in that order; junction bases with no gene match: 2. The CDR3 runs 13 residues. The germline V gene encodes CDR1 KGHSY and CDR2 FQNENV. The CDR3 reads CASNRGSNSPLHF. The CDR3 region has the DNA TGTGCCAGCAACAGGGGGTCTAATTCACCCCTCCACTTT.

The chain couples TRBV29-1 to TRBJ2-1; 8 positions match TRBD2. Trimming at V came to 4 bases and at J to 9 bases, leaving 8 bases not matched to a gene. The CDR3 contains 13 residues. CDR1 and CDR2 (germline): SQVTM, ANQGSEA. The CDR3 region has the DNA TGCAGCGTTGCGGGGGGGCTTAGTACTGAGCAGTTCTTC. Translation gives CSVAGGLSTEQFF.

The table lists this clone with a few counts. The chain carries TRBV27 and TRBJ2-7; D perhaps matches TRBD2 (5 bases). V lost 3 bases, J lost 3 bases, and 9 bases lay in between. Germline V lookup: CDR1 MNHEY, CDR2 SMNVEV (reference sequence). The CDR3 contains 13 residues. The CDR3 DNA reads as TGTGCCAGCAGTTTTAGCGAGGGCTACGAGCAGTACTTC. Translated, it gives CASSFSEGYEQYF.

The chain links TRBV25-1 to TRBJ1-2; 7 positions match TRBD1. The germline V gene encodes CDR1 MGHDK and CDR2 SYGVNS. CDR3 length: 13 residues. With V trimmed by 4 bases and J by 7 bases, 6 bases remained unmatched. CDR3 DNA: TGTGCCAGCAGTGGAAGACAGGGATTTGGCTACACCTTC. This sequence encodes CASSGRQGFGYTF.

V and J are TRBV29-1 and TRBJ2-1, with 9 bases that match TRBD2. V shed 7 bases and J 6 bases; nucleotides not matched to a gene: 7. The CDR3 has 13 amino acids. Per germline, CDR1 SQVTM and CDR2 ANQGSEA. CDR3 nucleotides: TGCAGCGCTCGACTAGCGGAGAGCAATGAGCAGTTCTTC. It encodes CSARLAESNEQFF.

The chain couples TRBV4-1 to TRBJ2-7, with 14 bases lining up with TRBD2. The CDR3 runs to 15 residues. Germline CDR1 MGHRA, CDR2 YSYEKL. V trimming: 4 bases; J trimming: 7 bases; junction bases outside the gene matches: 6. CDR3 nucleotides: TGCGCCAGCAGCCTAGGACTAGCGGGGGGATATGAGCAGTACTTC. The encoded protein is CASSLGLAGGYEQYF.

The rearrangement links TRBV19 to TRBJ2-7; 11 positions match TRBD2. CDR1 and CDR2 from the germline V gene are LNHDA and SQIVND (reference sequence). Trimming at V came to 6 bases and at J to 5 bases, leaving 12 bases not matched to a gene. The CDR3 totals 16 residues. DNA of the CDR3: TGTGCCAGTAGCGTACGGACTAGCGGGCCTTTGGACGAGCAGTACTTC. It encodes CASSVRTSGPLDEQYF. Full variable domain (missing parts from reference TRBV19 and TRBJ2-7): DGGITQSPKYLFRKEGQNVTLSCEQNLNHDAMYWYRQDPGQGLRLIYYSQIVNDFQKGDIAEGYSVSREKKESFPLTVTSAQKNPTAFYLCASSVRTSGPLDEQYFGPGTRLTVT.

The chain has TRBV20-1 and TRBJ1-2; the match to TRBD1 covers 7 bases. This CDR3 contains 11 residues. V lost 3 bases to trimming and J lost 8 bases; unmatched junction nucleotides: 3. The germline gives CDR1 DFQATT, CDR2 SNEGSKA (reference sequence). CDR3 coding DNA: TGCAGTGCTAGGGGGACAGACGGCTACACCTTC. Translating it yields CSARGTDGYTF.